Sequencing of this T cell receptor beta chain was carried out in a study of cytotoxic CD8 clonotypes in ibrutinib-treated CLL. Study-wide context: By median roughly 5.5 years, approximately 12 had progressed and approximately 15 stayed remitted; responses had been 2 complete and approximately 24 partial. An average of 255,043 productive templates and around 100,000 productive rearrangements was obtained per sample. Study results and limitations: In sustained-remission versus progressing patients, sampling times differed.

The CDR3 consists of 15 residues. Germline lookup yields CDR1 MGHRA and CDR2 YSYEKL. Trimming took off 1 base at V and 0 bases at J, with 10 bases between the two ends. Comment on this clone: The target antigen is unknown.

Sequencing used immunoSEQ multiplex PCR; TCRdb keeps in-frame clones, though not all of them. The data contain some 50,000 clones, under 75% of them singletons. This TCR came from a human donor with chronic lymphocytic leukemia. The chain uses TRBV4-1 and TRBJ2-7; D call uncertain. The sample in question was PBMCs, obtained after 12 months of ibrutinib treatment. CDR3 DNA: TGCGCCAGCAGCCAAGTACCCACGAGCTCCTACGAGCAGTACTTC. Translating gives CASSQVPTSSYEQYF.